The rows below give T cell receptor beta chains drawn from one sample of a study. Each CDR3 protein gets one entry after TCRdb re-called the 5' RACE reads with MiXCR. The sample records roughly 30,000 distinct CDR3 sequences, 25% to 30% being singletons. The sequenced sample was tumor-infiltrating Tregs sorted from the breast tumor. These receptors originate from a female donor with breast cancer. Both conserved end residues are part of each CDR3. The D gene is left open where the match is weak. Where a row states a size, it is once, few, many or the class of an expanded clone; other rows omit it.

J gene,CDR3 length,V gene,D gene,clone size,CDR3 DNA,CDR3 protein
TRBJ2-7,12,TRBV30,NA,few,TGTGCCTGGAGTGCGGCAGGCTACGAGCAGTACTTC,CAWSAAGYEQYF
TRBJ2-7,14,TRBV3-1,NA,NA,TGTGCCAGCAGCCAAGAGCGGGGTGCCTACGAGCAGTACTTC,CASSQERGAYEQYF
TRBJ2-1,15,TRBV6-5,TRBD2,NA,TGTGCCAGCAGTTCATCGGGACTACCATACAATGAGCAGTTCTTC,CASSSSGLPYNEQFF
TRBJ1-1,16,TRBV4-2,NA,NA,TGTGCCAGCAGCCAAGTGGGGGCAGAAATGAACACTGAAGCTTTCTTT,CASSQVGAEMNTEAFF
TRBJ1-1,16,TRBV6-5,TRBD1,NA,TGTGCCAGCAGGGCGAACGACAGGGAGATGAACACTGAAGCTTTCTTT,CASRANDREMNTEAFF
TRBJ1-1,11,TRBV6-6,NA,many,TGTGCCAGCAGTTATGACAGTGAAGCTTTCTTT,CASSYDSEAFF
TRBJ1-5,21,TRBV9,NA,NA,TGTGCCAGCAACGTAGAGGACATCCGGACGCCTGGGGGGCAGACGCCTCAGCCCCAGCATTTT,CASNVEDIRTPGGQTPQPQHF
TRBJ2-7,13,TRBV4-2,NA,few,TGTGCCAGCAGCCGGGACTCTCAGTACGAGCAGTACTTC,CASSRDSQYEQYF
TRBJ2-1,13,TRBV6-5,NA,NA,TGTGCCAGCAGTTACTTTTCCGACGGTGAGCAGTTCTTC,CASSYFSDGEQFF
TRBJ1-1,14,TRBV18,NA,NA,TGTGCCAGCTCACGCTCCGGGACGGGAACTGAAGCTTTCTTT,CASSRSGTGTEAFF
TRBJ2-1,15,TRBV9,TRBD2,NA,TGTGCCAGCAGCGTAAGAAGCGGGAGGTTGAATGAGCAGTTCTTC,CASSVRSGRLNEQFF
TRBJ2-7,14,TRBV6-6,NA,NA,TGTGCCAGCAGTAGGGACCTTCGGACCTACGAGCAGTACTTC,CASSRDLRTYEQYF
TRBJ2-1,15,TRBV6-6,NA,NA,TGTGCCAGCAGTTACTCGGGACTTGGGGCCAATGAGCAGTTCTTC,CASSYSGLGANEQFF
TRBJ2-6,15,TRBV7-9,NA,many,TGTGCCAGCAGCCCCATGATGTCTGGGGCCAACGTCCTGACTTTC,CASSPMMSGANVLTF
TRBJ2-1,15,TRBV21-1,NA,NA,TGTGCCAGCAGCCCTTGGACTAGCCGGATCGACGAGCGGTACTTC,CASSPWTSRIDERYF
TRBJ2-7,12,TRBV20-1,NA,medium-sized,TGCAGTGCCAACGCACAGACCTACGAGCAGTACTTC,CSANAQTYEQYF
TRBJ1-1,14,TRBV28,TRBD1,few,TGTGCCAGCAGTTTAGGGACAGGGTTCACTGAAGCTTTCTTT,CASSLGTGFTEAFF
TRBJ2-3,15,TRBV29-1,NA,many,TGCAGCTCAACCGCCCCCGGGACCAGCACAGATACGCAGTATTTT,CSSTAPGTSTDTQYF
TRBJ2-7,14,TRBV18,NA,once,TGTGCCAGCTCACCAGCTAGCAGCTCATACGAGCAGTACTTC,CASSPASSSYEQYF
TRBJ1-6,18,TRBV6-5,TRBD1,many,TGTGCCAGCAGTTACCGCGGGGACAGGGCCTCCTATAATTCACCCCTCCACTTT,CASSYRGDRASYNSPLHF
TRBJ2-1,16,TRBV6-5,TRBD2,many,TGTGCCAGCAGTTACTCGGGTAGCGGGACGTACAATGAGCAGTTCTTC,CASSYSGSGTYNEQFF
TRBJ1-5,15,TRBV20-1,NA,many,TGCAGTGCTTCGACAGGCCCCTATAGCAATCAGCCCCAGCATTTT,CSASTGPYSNQPQHF
TRBJ2-2,15,TRBV2,NA,NA,TGTGCCAGCAGTGTGGGGGTTCCTAGCACCGGGGAGCTGTTTTTT,CASSVGVPSTGELFF
TRBJ1-1,14,TRBV10-2,TRBD1,NA,TGTGCCAGCACCATGACAGGGGGTACGACTATAGCTTTCTTT,CASTMTGGTTIAFF
TRBJ1-1,15,TRBV27,TRBD1,few,TGTGCCAGCAGTTCAACCGGACAGGGAGTTACTGAAGCTTTCTTT,CASSSTGQGVTEAFF
TRBJ2-6,15,TRBV6-5,NA,few,TGTGCCAGCAGTTTAAAAAGCTCTGGGGCCAACGTCCTGACTTTC,CASSLKSSGANVLTF
TRBJ2-1,15,TRBV6-1,TRBD2,many,TGTGCCAGCAGTGAAGAAGCGGGAGTTTACAATGAGCAGTTCTTC,CASSEEAGVYNEQFF
TRBJ1-1,12,TRBV20-1,NA,medium-sized,TGCAGTGCCCCCATTAGCGGAATTGAAGCTTTCTTT,CSAPISGIEAFF
TRBJ2-7,14,TRBV30,TRBD1,few,TGTGCCTGGAGTAGGACAGGGGGTTCCTACGAGCAGTACTTC,CAWSRTGGSYEQYF
TRBJ1-5,18,TRBV12-3/TRBV12-4,TRBD1,few,TGTGCCAGCAGTTTAGCGACAGGGTTTTCTGTTGGCAATCAGCCCCAGCATTTT,CASSLATGFSVGNQPQHF
TRBJ1-1,15,TRBV3-1,NA,NA,TGTGCCAGCAGCCGGCGCCTAGGGGTTGACACTGAAGCTTTCTTT,CASSRRLGVDTEAFF
TRBJ1-1,14,TRBV5-1,TRBD1,NA,TGCGCCAGCAGCAGACAGGGGGCGGGCGCTGAAGCTTTCTTT,CASSRQGAGAEAFF
TRBJ2-2,15,TRBV5-1,TRBD2,many,TGCGCCAGCAGCTCGGCAGCGGGAACCACCGGGGAGCTGTTTTTT,CASSSAAGTTGELFF
TRBJ2-3,15,TRBV20-1,TRBD2,medium-sized,TGCAGTGCTAGCCAGCGGGAGAGAGGCACAGATACGCAGTATTTT,CSASQRERGTDTQYF
TRBJ1-1,13,TRBV6-5,NA,NA,TGTGCCGGCGGCTTCCAGGGAACAGCTGAAGCTTTCTTT,CAGGFQGTAEAFF
TRBJ2-1,13,TRBV5-1,NA,NA,TGCGCCAGCAGCAACAGCAGGGTCCATGAGCAGTTCTTC,CASSNSRVHEQFF
TRBJ1-4,16,TRBV6-5,NA,many,TGTGCCAGCAGTTACGAATCGGGCACAACTAATGAAAAACTGTTTTTT,CASSYESGTTNEKLFF
TRBJ2-1,16,TRBV27,NA,NA,TGTGCCAGCAGTTCGACGGGAAGGCTTTCCTACAATGAGCAGTTCTTC,CASSSTGRLSYNEQFF
TRBJ1-5,15,TRBV11-2,TRBD1,few,TGTGCCAGCAGCTTAGGGGACAGGCGCAATCAGCCCCAGCATTTT,CASSLGDRRNQPQHF
TRBJ2-1,14,TRBV25-1,NA,NA,TGTGCCACCAGTAGAAAGGGGTCCTACAATGAGCAGTTCTTC,CATSRKGSYNEQFF
TRBJ1-2,13,TRBV5-1,TRBD1,NA,TGCGCCAGCAGCCCGGACAGGGCTACTGGCTACACCTTC,CASSPDRATGYTF